The sequence of this TCR beta chain was determined in a study of T cells in Graves' hyperthyroidism and ophthalmopathy. Study information: Any treatment followed the collection of peripheral blood at initial diagnosis. Study results and caveats: The majority of expanded thyroid clonotypes above 0.001 also appeared in blood.

Graves' hyperthyroidism is called stable when ophthalmopathy does not progress within 18 months. Regions amplified from RNA transcripts were the TCR beta CDR3 regions. When the TCR CDR3 underwent first-round RT-PCR, the HTBI primer set was used. TCRdb redid the calling of the multiplex PCR reads with MiXCR, one entry per CDR3 protein. In the table there are about 480,000 distinct CDR3 sequences, approximately 15% of which are singletons. A note on this clonotype: Its cognate antigen is unknown.

Sequenced material: blood. The receptor was derived from a woman younger than 35 with Graves' hyperthyroidism.

The CDR3: CASSPDEDRGNQPQHF. The CDR3 DNA sequence: TGTGCCAGCTCACCGGACGAGGACAGGGGTAATCAGCCCCAGCATTTT. V is TRBV18 and J is TRBJ1-5; 9 bases line up with TRBD1. V lost 3 bases and J lost 4; bases outside the gene matches: 7. This CDR3 is 16 amino acids long. Looked up from germline, CDR1 is KGHSH and CDR2 is LQKENI.